These T cell receptor beta chains were read from a single sample in a study of T cell repertoires in cytomegalovirus infection. TCRdb re-called the reads through MiXCR, storing one row per CDR3 protein. The sample shows 700,000 to 950,000 distinct CDR3 sequences, over 25% of them seen only once. Which antigens these TCRs recognize remains unknown. This material consisted of cultured CD8+ T cells from PBMCs, taken from culture after CMV antigen stimulation. These receptors were taken from a human donor in good health (CMV status not recorded). Some clones in this sample may be carry-over from other donors' samples. CDR3s include the opening cysteine and the closing phenylalanine or tryptophan. A D gene is named only where the DNA matches it firmly. Clone size is stated in some rows and not others, as once, few, many or a class when expanded.

V: TRBV7-8; D: -; size: few; J: TRBJ1-5; DNA: TGTGCCAGCAGCCCTGATGACAGTAGCAATCAGCCCCAGCATTTT; CDR3: CASSPDDSSNQPQHF
V: TRBV9; D: -; size: -; J: TRBJ2-3; DNA: TGTGCCAGCAGCCGGGCCATCTCTACCACAGATACGCAGTATTTT; CDR3: CASSRAISTTDTQYF
V: TRBV7-9; D: -; size: once; J: TRBJ2-7; DNA: TGTGCCAGCAGCCCCCGATCGCCTGACTCAACACGCCTTTACGAGCAGTACTTC; CDR3: CASSPRSPDSTRLYEQYF
V: TRBV4-1; D: -; size: -; J: TRBJ2-7; DNA: TGCGCCAGCAGCCTTCAGTTAACCGGGACCCCCAACGAGCAGTACTTC; CDR3: CASSLQLTGTPNEQYF
V: TRBV14; D: -; size: -; J: TRBJ1-1; DNA: TGTGCCAGCAGCCAATTTACAGGGTTTGACACTGAAGCTTTCTTT; CDR3: CASSQFTGFDTEAFF
V: TRBV11-2; D: -; size: -; J: TRBJ2-3; DNA: TGTGCCAGCAGCACGGGACTGGCGGAATTCACAGATACGCAGTATTTT; CDR3: CASSTGLAEFTDTQYF
V: TRBV4-3; D: TRBD2; size: once; J: TRBJ2-1; DNA: TGCGCCAGCAGCCAGGCGGGACCCGGCGGGGGCTACAATGAGCAGTTCTTC; CDR3: CASSQAGPGGGYNEQFF
V: TRBV4-1; D: TRBD1; size: -; J: TRBJ2-4; DNA: TGCGCCAGCAGCCAAGGGGGGACAGGCCAAAACATTCAGTACTTC; CDR3: CASSQGGTGQNIQYF
V: TRBV19; D: -; size: -; J: TRBJ1-1; DNA: TGTGCCAGTAGTATTGTGCAGGCGAACACTGAAGCTTTCTTT; CDR3: CASSIVQANTEAFF
V: TRBV4-1; D: -; size: -; J: TRBJ2-3; DNA: TGCGCCAGCAGCTCACTACCAGGGACCCCGGATACGCAGTATTTT; CDR3: CASSSLPGTPDTQYF
V: TRBV7-2; D: -; size: -; J: TRBJ1-1; DNA: TGTGCCAGCAGCTTAAGTCTCGACAGGAACACTGAAGCTTTCTTT; CDR3: CASSLSLDRNTEAFF
V: TRBV5-8; D: TRBD1; size: -; J: TRBJ2-3; DNA: TGTGCCAGCAGCCCCGGGACAGGGGAGTCCGATACGCAGTATTTT; CDR3: CASSPGTGESDTQYF
V: TRBV27; D: -; size: -; J: TRBJ1-4; DNA: TGTGCCAGCAGTTTAGAGGGGGGGCAGATTGAAAAACTGTTTTTT; CDR3: CASSLEGGQIEKLFF
V: TRBV6-2/TRBV6-3; D: TRBD1; size: -; J: TRBJ1-1; DNA: TGTGCCAGCACCGTTGGGAGGGGGCGCACTGAAGCTTTCTTT; CDR3: CASTVGRGRTEAFF
V: TRBV18; D: -; size: few; J: TRBJ2-3; DNA: TGTGCCAGCTCACCACCCCCCGGGCATCGGACCTCTCAAGATACGCAGTATTTT; CDR3: CASSPPPGHRTSQDTQYF
V: TRBV27; D: -; size: -; J: TRBJ1-2; DNA: TGTGCCAGCAGTACAGGGCATGGCTACACCTTC; CDR3: CASSTGHGYTF